These T cell receptor beta chains were read from a single sample in a study of blood T cell repertoires in COVID-19. Sequencing was performed with immunoSEQ multiplex PCR; in TCRdb, only in-frame clones are kept and a portion is missing. The repertoire holds 99,000 or so clones, with 80% to 85% as singletons. Sequencing used peripheral blood. Receptors originate from a woman of 80 years or more with acute or convalescent COVID-19. The conserved cysteine and the conserved F or W are not part of the CDR3 here. The order of the fields is CDR3 protein, J gene, V gene, clone size. Where a row states a size, it is once, few, many or the class of an expanded clone; other rows omit it.

CDR3: ASSLTESNQPQH; J: TRBJ1-5; V: TRBV27; size: -
CDR3: ASQGDGGNTIY; J: TRBJ1-3; V: TRBV18; size: once
CDR3: ASSISDRVRPQH; J: TRBJ1-5; V: TRBV19; size: -
CDR3: ASSPTGLNYGYT; J: TRBJ1-2; V: TRBV18; size: -
CDR3: ASSRTVIGEQY; J: TRBJ2-7; V: TRBV5-1; size: -
CDR3: ASSQAAGGPDTQY; J: TRBJ2-3; V: TRBV4-1; size: once
CDR3: ASRHGTGETNEKLF; J: TRBJ1-4; V: TRBV3-1/TRBV3-2; size: -
CDR3: ASSLMGQGDYGYT; J: TRBJ1-2; V: TRBV28; size: once
CDR3: ASAGQLFNQPQH; J: TRBJ1-5; V: TRBV6-5; size: -
CDR3: ASSSGTSGTGVGYT; J: TRBJ1-2; V: TRBV5-1; size: -
CDR3: SASWSGSNTEAF; J: TRBJ1-1; V: TRBV20-1; size: -